This T cell receptor (beta chain) was obtained from a study of regulatory T cells in long-lasting Graves disease. This clonotype was counted a few times. The germline V gene encodes CDR1 SQVTM and CDR2 ANQGSEA. There are 14 residues in the CDR3. Trimming pared 4 bases from V and 3 bases from J, leaving 15 bases between. Time point denoted: newly diagnosed GD, antithyroid drugs for less than 3 months. RNA from PBMCs was the source of the TCR library. TCR beta libraries were built with iRepertoire HTBI primers and Arm-PCR of CDR3 regions. MiXCR, run by TCRdb on the multiplex PCR reads, gives a single entry per CDR3 protein. The repertoire holds approximately 560,000 distinct CDR3 sequences, with about 16% as singletons. These data are also associated with another study on T cells in Graves' hyperthyroidism and ophthalmopathy. As that report states: Diagnosis relied on clinical symptoms, serum thyroxine and TRAb, thyroid ultrasound and orbital computed tomography.

The sequencing here drew on peripheral blood mononuclear cells (PBMCs), taken at new diagnosis, from a patient treated with antithyroid drugs. This rearrangement joins TRBV29-1 to TRBJ1-2, with unresolved D. The TCR comes from a man between 18 and 29 years old with Graves disease. The chain's CDR3 is CSVVRAGQHYGYTF. For the CDR3, the DNA is TGCAGCGTTGTCCGAGCGGGTCAGCACTATGGCTACACCTTC.